The 18 T cell receptor beta chains presented below share a single source sample, sequenced in a study of T cell responses to AZD1222 COVID-19 vaccine. Assay: immunoSEQ multiplex PCR; the TCRdb copy retains only in-frame clones and omits some. Of about 120,000 clones detected, roughly 92% appear once; the ten largest clones hold more than 1.5%. The sample consisted of peripheral blood, taken 28 days after the second AZD1222 dose. These receptors all come from an adult who received the AZD1222 COVID-19 vaccine.

This chain joins TRBV2 and TRBJ1-2; 8 bases fit TRBD1. V was clipped by 4 bases and J by 4 bases; unmatched bases: 5. The CDR3 is 14 residues long. CDR1 SNHLY and CDR2 FYNNEI come from the germline V gene. This CDR3 reads CASSGQGLSYGYTF. CDR3 DNA sequence: TGTGCCAGCAGTGGACAGGGGCTTTCCTATGGCTACACCTTC.

The rearrangement uses TRBV9 and TRBJ1-3; no firm D call. The CDR3 is 16 amino acids. Per germline, CDR1 SGDLS and CDR2 YYNGEE. The V end lost 0 bases, the J end lost 0 bases, and 10 bases lay between the germline ends. DNA for the CDR3: TGTGCCAGCAGCGTAGGGCAGCCGCACTCTGGAAACACCATATATTTT. Translating it yields CASSVGQPHSGNTIYF.

This clone occurred a few times. V usage is TRBV30 and J usage is TRBJ1-6; 9 bases are shared with TRBD1. This CDR3 is built from 13 residues. The junction had 7 bases not matched to a gene; V was cut back by 7 bases and J by 9 bases. Germline values: CDR1 GTSNPN, CDR2 SVGIG (reference sequence). The CDR3 sequence: CASTGGSGSPLHF. In DNA form, the CDR3 reads TGTGCCTCAACAGGGGGCAGCGGTTCACCCCTCCACTTT. Full variable domain (rest looked up from reference TRBV30 and TRBJ1-6): SQTIHQWPATLVQPVGSPLSLECTVEGTSNPNLYWYRQAAGRGLQLLFYSVGIGQISSEVPQNLSASRPQDRQFILSSKKLLLSDSGFYLCASTGGSGSPLHFGNGTRLTVT.

This clone was seen once. The chain combines TRBV28 with TRBJ1-4, with 7 nucleotides matching TRBD1. The CDR3 consists of 15 residues. The V segment lost 6 bases and the J segment 7 bases; nucleotides outside the gene matches: 11. Germline lookup yields CDR1 MDHEN and CDR2 SYDVKM. CDR3 bases: TGTGCCAGCAGCCCGACAGGGATCTTAAGTGAAAAACTGTTTTTT. This translates into CASSPTGILSEKLFF. The whole variable domain, remainder taken from reference TRBV28 and TRBJ1-4, is DVKVTQSSRYLVKRTGEKVFLECVQDMDHENMFWYRQDPGLGLRLIYFSYDVKMKEKGDIPEGYSVSREKKERFSLILESASTNQTSMYLCASSPTGILSEKLFFGSGTQLSVL.

This chain links TRBV6-5 with TRBJ2-7, with 8 bases identical to TRBD2. CDR1 and CDR2 from the germline V gene are MNHEY and SVGAGI. The CDR3 loop spans 15 amino acids. V gave up 5 bases and J gave up 2 bases; unmatched junction bases: 8. The CDR3 loop is CASSRALAGTYEQYF. CDR3 nucleotides: TGTGCCAGCAGTAGGGCCCTAGCGGGTACCTACGAGCAGTACTTC.

The gene calls are TRBV6-5 and TRBJ2-3; 7 nucleotides align to TRBD2. The CDR3 consists of 13 residues. V shed 4 bases, J shed 6 bases, and the junction held 4 bases outside the gene matches. Germline V gene data show CDR1 as MNHEY and CDR2 as SVGAGI. CDR3 residues: CASSSVGGDTQYF. The CDR3 DNA reads as TGTGCCAGCAGTTCGGTCGGGGGGGATACGCAGTATTTT.

Comments on this clone: A read error may account for a junction end that differs from germline. CDR3 loop: CASSPRDRENF. CDR3 bases: TGTGCCAGCAGCCCCAGGGACAGGGAAAACTTC. The chain combines TRBV28 with TRBJ2-7; 9 nucleotides agree with TRBD1. The V gene's germline CDR1 is MDHEN and CDR2 SYDVKM. The CDR3 contains 11 residues. The complete variable domain, with remaining parts taken from reference TRBV28 and TRBJ2-7, reads DVKVTQSSRYLVKRTGEKVFLECVQDMDHENMFWYRQDPGLGLRLIYFSYDVKMKEKGDIPEGYSVSREKKERFSLILESASTNQTSMYLCASSPRDRENFGPGTRLTVT.

V gene TRBV2 combines with J gene TRBJ2-6, with D possibly TRBD1 on 6 matching bases. Trimming shortened V by 7 bases and J by 0 bases, and 10 bases separated the two germline ends. CDR1 and CDR2 (germline): SNHLY, FYNNEI. CDR3 size: 15 residues. CDR3 sequence (DNA): TGTGCCAGCATGAAGGACAGCTCTGGGGCCAACGTCCTGACTTTC. Amino acid sequence: CASMKDSSGANVLTF.

The gene calls are TRBV28 and TRBJ1-6; D may be TRBD1 (5 bases). The germline V and J ends were trimmed by 7 bases and 10 bases, with 20 bases remaining between them. From germline, CDR1 is MDHEN and CDR2 SYDVKM. The CDR3 runs to 15 residues. CDR3 coding DNA: TGTGCCAGCACCCCAGGCCGGGGCGTTGGGTCACCCCTCCACTTT. This translates into CASTPGRGVGSPLHF.

The chain couples TRBV29-1 to TRBJ2-2; TRBD2 matches at 8 bases. This CDR3 is 15 amino acids long. V dropped 1 base and J dropped 2; count of bases not matched to a gene: 3. Germline lookup yields CDR1 SQVTM and CDR2 ANQGSEA. This CDR3 is CSVEVGTSNTGELFF. CDR3 nucleotides: TGCAGCGTTGAAGTGGGGACTAGTAACACCGGGGAGCTGTTTTTT.

The gene calls are TRBV6-5 and TRBJ1-5; D is ambiguous. V shed 6 bases and J shed 5 bases, with 11 bases lying between them. Per the germline V gene, CDR1 is MNHEY and CDR2 is SVGAGI. CDR3 length: 13 amino acids. The CDR3 sequence is CASRPLEDQPQHF. The DNA of the CDR3 is TGTGCCAGCAGACCTTTAGAGGATCAGCCCCAGCATTTT.

This chain's CDR3 is CASSIRQGGTSYNEQFF. CDR3 in DNA: TGTGCCAGTAGTATAAGACAGGGAGGCACGTCCTACAATGAGCAGTTCTTC. The chain has TRBV19 and TRBJ2-1, with D perhaps matching TRBD1 (7 bases). The V gene lost 2 bases and the J gene lost 1 base, with 15 bases spanning the gap. Germline-derived CDR1 and CDR2 are LNHDA and SQIVND (reference sequence). This CDR3 region has 17 residues.

The chain employs TRBV2 and TRBJ1-4; 7 bases line up with TRBD1. The J segment lost 3 bases and the V segment lost 6 bases, leaving 4 bases of the junction unmatched. CDR1 is SNHLY and CDR2 is FYNNEI in the germline V gene. This CDR3 spans 14 amino acids. CDR3: CASSPGTANEKLFF. CDR3 bases: TGTGCCAGCAGCCCCGGGACAGCTAATGAAAAACTGTTTTTT.

The chain links TRBV2 to TRBJ1-5; possible D gene TRBD1, 5 bases. Trimming pared 0 bases from V and 4 bases from J, leaving 7 bases between. The CDR3 covers 14 residues. CDR1 is SNHLY, CDR2 FYNNEI, per germline. CDR3 in amino acids: CASSEAEGNQPQHF. The CDR3 nucleotides are TGTGCCAGCAGTGAAGCGGAGGGGAATCAGCCCCAGCATTTT.

This chain connects TRBV18 to TRBJ1-2; a possible D gene is TRBD1 (6 bases). Germline V gene lookup returns CDR1 KGHSH and CDR2 LQKENI. V lost 6 bases and J lost 5, with 13 bases in between. This CDR3 is 13 amino acids long. In DNA, the CDR3 is TGTGCCAGCTCCAAGACAGGCTCTTATGGCTACACCTTC. Translation gives CASSKTGSYGYTF.

The rearrangement joins TRBV2 to TRBJ1-6; 8 nucleotides agree with TRBD1. CDR1 and CDR2 from the germline V gene are SNHLY and FYNNEI. The CDR3 has 17 residues. The J segment lost 2 bases and the V segment lost 8 bases, leaving 11 bases of the junction unmatched. In DNA, the CDR3 is TGTGCCAGCCTACTAGCCTCAGGGGGCGCCTATAATTCACCCCTCCACTTT. Translated: CASLLASGGAYNSPLHF.

The chain uses TRBV7-2 and TRBJ2-1, with 8 bases lining up with TRBD1. CDR1 is SGHTA, CDR2 FQGNSA, per germline. Trimming took 6 bases from V and 3 from J; bases not matched to a gene: 4. CDR3 length: 14 amino acids. Here the CDR3 DNA reads TGTGCCAGCAGTCCAACAGGGGGCTACAATGAGCAGTTCTTC. It is translated as CASSPTGGYNEQFF.

The chain couples TRBV29-1 to TRBJ2-1; a possible D gene is TRBD2 (6 bases). In germline, CDR1 is SQVTM, CDR2 ANQGSEA. CDR3 length: 13 amino acids. Trimming cost V 6 bases and J 4 bases, with 13 bases left between them. The CDR3 loop is CSVVGLEYNEQFF. The CDR3 DNA reads TGCAGCGTGGTGGGACTCGAATACAATGAGCAGTTCTTC.